The sequence of this T cell receptor beta chain was determined in a study of technical replicates of blood from several donors. Method: immunoSEQ multiplex PCR; TCRdb's copy keeps in-frame clones and lacks some. Found here are about 62,000 clones, roughly 86% of them singletons; the top ten hold 4% to 5.5%. This CDR3 has 17 residues. Germline CDR1 LNHDA, CDR2 SQIVND (reference sequence). V shed 5 bases, J shed 6 bases, and the junction held 12 bases outside the gene matches. The origin of this receptor is a human donor in good health. Some clones in this sample may be carry-over from other donors' samples. This chain connects TRBV19 to TRBJ1-6; 8 positions match TRBD1. Source material: PBMCs. CDR3 sequence: CASSPGTGGFPNSPLHF. The DNA for the CDR3 is TGTGCCAGTAGTCCGGGGACAGGAGGCTTCCCTAATTCACCCCTCCACTTT.